One and the same sample provided the 20 T cell receptor beta chains below, sequenced in a study of blood T cell repertoires in COVID-19. Some clones are missing from TCRdb's copy, which holds only in-frame ones; the method was immunoSEQ multiplex PCR. The sample has some 500,000 clones, 85% to 90% seen once. The sample consisted of peripheral blood. These TCRs come from a woman aged 45-59 years with COVID-19, enrolled during active disease.

The chain uses TRBV28 and TRBJ1-3; no definite D call. Germline CDR1 is MDHEN and CDR2 is SYDVKM. Trimming took off 6 bases at V and 2 bases at J, with 8 bases between the two ends. This CDR3 region has 13 residues. The CDR3 sequence is CASSRGAGNTIYF. CDR3 sequence (DNA): TGTGCCAGCAGCCGGGGTGCTGGAAACACCATATATTTT. Combining the CDR3 with reference TRBV28 and TRBJ1-3 gives the whole variable domain DVKVTQSSRYLVKRTGEKVFLECVQDMDHENMFWYRQDPGLGLRLIYFSYDVKMKEKGDIPEGYSVSREKKERFSLILESASTNQTSMYLCASSRGAGNTIYFGEGSWLTVV.

Comment on this clone: At one end, the junction sequence differs from germline, possibly due to a read error. The chain links TRBV5-1 to TRBJ2-3; D gene uncertain. The CDR3 has 13 residues. Germline CDR1 reads SGHRS; CDR2 reads YFSETQ. The CDR3 DNA is TGCGCCAGCACTCTTACCCCAACAGACACGCAGTATTTT. Amino acid sequence: CASTLTPTDTQYF.

The gene calls are TRBV2 and TRBJ2-3, with TRBD2 matching over 9 bases. CDR3 length: 15 residues. The germline gives CDR1 SNHLY, CDR2 FYNNEI. Germline trimming cut 2 bases from V and 7 bases from J; bases unmatched to any gene: 7. The CDR3, as DNA: TGTGCCAGCAGTGAACGGCGGGGGGGCCAATATACGCAGTATTTT. Translating it yields CASSERRGGQYTQYF.

The chain recombines TRBV5-4 with TRBJ2-3; tentatively, D is TRBD1 (6 bases). Trimming took off 1 base at V and 1 base at J, with 16 bases between the two ends. Looked up from germline, CDR1 is SGHNT and CDR2 is YYREEE (reference sequence). This CDR3 region has 17 residues. CDR3 residues: CASSLTPGDLGTDTQYF. CDR3 sequence (DNA): TGTGCCAGCAGCTTGACCCCAGGGGATTTGGGCACAGATACGCAGTATTTT.

J is TRBJ2-3 and V is TRBV10-1; TRBD2 matches at 8 bases. The CDR3 covers 14 residues. Germline CDR1 and CDR2: WNHNN and SYGVQD (reference sequence). V gave up 3 bases and J gave up 4 bases; unmatched junction bases: 3. CDR3 in DNA: TGCGCCAGCAGTGATGACGGGGGGGCAGATACGCAGTATTTT. Its translation is CASSDDGGADTQYF.

The chain carries TRBV19 and TRBJ2-3, with D possibly TRBD2 on 5 matching bases. The germline gives CDR1 LNHDA, CDR2 SQIVND (reference sequence). The CDR3 is 17 amino acids. Trimming stripped 3 bases from V and 4 bases from J, with 20 bases between. Written as DNA, the CDR3 is TGTGCCAGTAGTATCGACTATATAACCGCTTCGTCAGATACGCAGTATTTT. This gives the protein CASSIDYITASSDTQYF.

This chain joins TRBV7-8 and TRBJ1-2; a weak D match, TRBD1 (5 bases). The V end was cut by 2 bases, the J end by 3 bases, with 7 bases between. The CDR3 covers 13 residues. CDR1 and CDR2 (germline): SGHVS, FQNEAQ. DNA for the CDR3: TGTGCCAGCAGCTTACGGGGGGACTATGGCTACACCTTC. Translating it yields CASSLRGDYGYTF.

This chain connects TRBV10-3 to TRBJ2-2; D remains unclear. CDR1 ENHRY and CDR2 SYGVKD come from the germline V gene. The CDR3 is made up of 14 amino acids. Trimming stripped 10 bases from V and 2 bases from J, with 14 bases between. Written as DNA, the CDR3 is TGTGCCACCCACACAGCCCTAAACACCGGGGAGCTGTTTTTT. This sequence encodes CATHTALNTGELFF.

This sequence joins TRBV2 and TRBJ2-6; D unclear. CDR3 length equals 15 residues. Germline CDR1 reads SNHLY; CDR2 reads FYNNEI. The ends were cut back, 1 base at V and 1 base at J, with 5 bases in the middle. The DNA of the CDR3 is TGTGCCAGCAGTGAAGTACGGTCTGGGGCCAACGTCCTGACTTTC. Residues: CASSEVRSGANVLTF.

The gene calls are TRBV29-1 and TRBJ1-1, with D hard to call. Trimming shortened V by 6 bases and J by 0 bases, and 8 bases separated the two germline ends. The CDR3 is 12 residues long. The germline V gene has CDR1 SQVTM and CDR2 ANQGSEA. Here the CDR3 reads CSVEPMNTEAFF. In DNA form, the CDR3 reads TGCAGCGTGGAACCAATGAACACTGAAGCTTTCTTT.

For the CDR3, the DNA is TGTGCCAGCAGCAATCAACAGGGGGCAAATTCACCCCTCCACTTT. It codes for CASSNQQGANSPLHF. This chain links TRBV11-2 with TRBJ1-6, with TRBD1 matching over 9 bases. J lost 7 bases, V lost 5 bases, and 6 bases had no gene match. The CDR3 spans 15 residues. Per germline, CDR1 SGHAT and CDR2 FQNNGV.

The rearrangement links TRBV19 to TRBJ2-3; TRBD1 aligns across 8 bases. V gave up 2 bases and J gave up 3 bases; unmatched junction bases: 1. The CDR3 is 14 amino acids. Germline-derived CDR1 and CDR2 are LNHDA and SQIVND (reference sequence). The CDR3 is CASSIWTGTDTQYF. CDR3 nucleotides: TGTGCCAGTAGTATATGGACAGGGACAGATACGCAGTATTTT.

The V call is TRBV7-2, the J call TRBJ1-3; D is uncertain. V lost 1 base, J lost 0 bases, and 7 bases lay in between. Germline CDR1 reads SGHTA; CDR2 reads FQGNSA. The CDR3 runs 15 residues. CDR3 sequence reads: CASSLVSSSGNTIYF. CDR3 nucleotide sequence: TGTGCCAGCAGCTTAGTGTCCAGCTCTGGAAACACCATATATTTT. Combining the CDR3 with reference TRBV7-2 and TRBJ1-3 gives the whole variable domain GAGVSQSPSNKVTEKGKDVELRCDPISGHTALYWYRQSLGQGLEFLIYFQGNSAPDKSGLPSDRFSAERTGGSVSTLTIQRTQQEDSAVYLCASSLVSSSGNTIYFGEGSWLTVV.

V gene TRBV18 combines with J gene TRBJ2-7; TRBD1 matches 7 bases. Germline V gene data show CDR1 as KGHSH and CDR2 as LQKENI. The CDR3 is 16 residues long. After removal of 3 bases from V and 2 bases from J, the junction contained 10 bases not matched to a gene. CDR3 nucleotides: TGTGCCAGCTCACCGGGGGCAAGGGGGCCGCCCTACGAGCAGTACTTC. It specifies CASSPGARGPPYEQYF.

The V call is TRBV6-5, the J call TRBJ2-1; D is possibly TRBD1 (5 bases). Trimming shortened V by 6 bases and J by 5 bases, and 17 bases separated the two germline ends. CDR1 and CDR2 (germline): MNHEY, SVGAGI. This CDR3 has 15 amino acids. The CDR3 region is CASRGDIGRNNEQFF. Here the CDR3 DNA reads TGTGCCAGCAGAGGGGATATTGGACGGAACAATGAGCAGTTCTTC.

The chain is built from TRBV6-1 and TRBJ1-5; 7 bases fit TRBD1. The germline V gene encodes CDR1 MNHNS and CDR2 SASEGT. The V segment lost 0 bases and the J segment 8 bases; nucleotides outside the gene matches: 7. This CDR3 has 15 amino acids. CDR3 DNA sequence: TGTGCCAGCAGTGAAGCCCTGACAGGGCGGGAGCCCCAGCATTTT. It yields the protein CASSEALTGREPQHF.

DNA for the CDR3: TGTGCCTGGAGTTCGGGACTTGAAGCTTTCTTT. It is translated as CAWSSGLEAFF. V is TRBV30 and J is TRBJ1-1; a weak D match, TRBD1 (5 bases). The V end was cut by 2 bases, the J end by 7 bases, with 8 bases between. The CDR3 runs 11 residues. Germline CDR1 reads GTSNPN; CDR2 reads SVGIG (reference sequence).

This chain connects TRBV11-3 to TRBJ2-3; 12 nucleotides agree with TRBD2. CDR3 length: 15 amino acids. CDR1 SGHNT and CDR2 YENEEA come from the germline V gene. The V and J ends lost 1 base and 6 bases, in that order; junction bases with no gene match: 2. The CDR3 nucleotides read TGTGCCAGCAGCTTAGGACTAGCGGGGGCCGATACGCAGTATTTT. It is translated as CASSLGLAGADTQYF.

This sequence joins TRBV5-6 and TRBJ1-1; no definite D call. The CDR3 extends over 13 amino acids. Germline V gene sequence: CDR1 SGHDT, CDR2 YYEEEE. Deletions cut 2 bases from V and 7 bases from J, with 12 bases between. CDR3 region: CASSFGPTDEAFF. CDR3 DNA: TGTGCCAGCAGCTTTGGGCCCACCGATGAAGCTTTCTTT.

V and J are TRBV18 and TRBJ1-5; D is possibly TRBD1 (6 bases). Germline CDR1 is KGHSH and CDR2 is LQKENI. The CDR3 contains 14 residues. Trimming pared 4 bases from V and 2 bases from J, leaving 9 bases between. In nucleotides, the CDR3 is TGTGCCAGCTCACAAGGGGGGGGCAATCAGCCCCAGCATTTT. Amino acid sequence: CASSQGGGNQPQHF.